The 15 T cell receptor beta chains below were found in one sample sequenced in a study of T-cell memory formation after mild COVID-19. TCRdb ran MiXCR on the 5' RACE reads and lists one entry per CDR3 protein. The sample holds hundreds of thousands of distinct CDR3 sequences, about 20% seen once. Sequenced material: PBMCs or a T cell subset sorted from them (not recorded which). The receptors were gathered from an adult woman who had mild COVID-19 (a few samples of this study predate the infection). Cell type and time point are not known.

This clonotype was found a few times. The CDR3 bases are TGTGCCAGCAGAACGTCTAGCAATCAGCCCCAGCATTTT. It specifies CASRTSSNQPQHF. This chain uses TRBV12-3 or TRBV12-4 with TRBJ1-5; D is undetermined. The V end lost 6 bases, the J end lost 0 bases, and 6 bases lay between the germline ends. The CDR3 extends over 13 amino acids.

CDR3 DNA sequence: TGCAGTGCTAGAAAGACAACCCCGGGAGATACGCAGTATTTT. Amino acids: CSARKTTPGDTQYF. The V gene is TRBV20-1, the J gene TRBJ2-3; no clear D. The CDR3 is made up of 14 amino acids. Germline values: CDR1 DFQATT, CDR2 SNEGSKA (reference sequence). Trimming stripped 2 bases from V and 5 bases from J, with 14 bases between.

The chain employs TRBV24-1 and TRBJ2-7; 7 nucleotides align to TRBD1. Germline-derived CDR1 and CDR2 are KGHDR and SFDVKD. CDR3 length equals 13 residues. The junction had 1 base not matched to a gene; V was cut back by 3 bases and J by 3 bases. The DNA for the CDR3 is TGTGCCACCAGTGATGGACAGGTCTACGAGCAGTACTTC. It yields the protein CATSDGQVYEQYF.

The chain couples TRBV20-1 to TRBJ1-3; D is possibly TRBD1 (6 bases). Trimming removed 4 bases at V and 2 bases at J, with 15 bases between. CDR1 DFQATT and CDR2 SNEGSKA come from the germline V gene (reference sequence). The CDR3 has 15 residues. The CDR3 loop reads CSAKGGEVAGNTIYF. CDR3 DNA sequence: TGCAGTGCTAAGGGGGGGGAGGTAGCTGGAAACACCATATATTTT.

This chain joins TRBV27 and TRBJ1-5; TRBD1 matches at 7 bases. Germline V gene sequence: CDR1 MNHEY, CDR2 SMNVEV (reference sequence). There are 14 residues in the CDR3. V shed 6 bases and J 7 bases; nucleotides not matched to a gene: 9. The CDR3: CASRHQGVGQPQHF. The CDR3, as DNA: TGTGCCAGCAGACATCAGGGGGTGGGCCAGCCCCAGCATTTT.

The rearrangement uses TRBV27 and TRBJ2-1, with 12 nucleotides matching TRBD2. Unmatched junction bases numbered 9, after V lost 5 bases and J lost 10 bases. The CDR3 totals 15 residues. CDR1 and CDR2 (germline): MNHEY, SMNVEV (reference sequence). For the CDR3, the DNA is TGTGCCAGCAGTACACTAGCGGGAGGCTTAGGAGAGCAGTTCTTC. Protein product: CASSTLAGGLGEQFF.

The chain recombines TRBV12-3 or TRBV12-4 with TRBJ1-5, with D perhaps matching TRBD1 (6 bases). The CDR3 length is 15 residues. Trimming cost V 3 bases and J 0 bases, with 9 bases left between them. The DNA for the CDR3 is TGTGCCAGCAGTTTCGGGACAAGTAGCAATCAGCCCCAGCATTTT. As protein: CASSFGTSSNQPQHF.

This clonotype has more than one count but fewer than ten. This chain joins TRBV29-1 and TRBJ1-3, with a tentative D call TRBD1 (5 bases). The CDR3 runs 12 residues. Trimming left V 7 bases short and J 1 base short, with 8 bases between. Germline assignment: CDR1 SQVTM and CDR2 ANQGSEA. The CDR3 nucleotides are TGCAGCGCCGGACAATCTGGAAACACCATATATTTT. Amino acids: CSAGQSGNTIYF.

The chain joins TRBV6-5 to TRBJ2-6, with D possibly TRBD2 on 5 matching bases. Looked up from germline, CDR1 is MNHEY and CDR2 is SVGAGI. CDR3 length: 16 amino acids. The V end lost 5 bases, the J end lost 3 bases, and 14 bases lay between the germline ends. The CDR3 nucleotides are TGTGCCAGCAGTAAATTCGTCGGGATTGGGGCCAACGTCCTGACTTTC. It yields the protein CASSKFVGIGANVLTF.

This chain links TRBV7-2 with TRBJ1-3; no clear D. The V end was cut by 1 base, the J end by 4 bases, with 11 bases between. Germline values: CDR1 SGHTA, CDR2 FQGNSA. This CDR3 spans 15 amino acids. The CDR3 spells CASSLGQVSGNTIYF. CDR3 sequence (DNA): TGTGCCAGCAGCTTAGGTCAGGTTTCAGGAAACACCATATATTTT.

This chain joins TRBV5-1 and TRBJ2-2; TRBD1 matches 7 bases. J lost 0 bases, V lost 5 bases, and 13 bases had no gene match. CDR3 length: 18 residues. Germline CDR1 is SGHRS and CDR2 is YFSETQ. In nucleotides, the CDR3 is TGCGCCAGCAGACATAAACCGCCGGGACAGACGAACACCGGGGAGCTGTTTTTT. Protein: CASRHKPPGQTNTGELFF.

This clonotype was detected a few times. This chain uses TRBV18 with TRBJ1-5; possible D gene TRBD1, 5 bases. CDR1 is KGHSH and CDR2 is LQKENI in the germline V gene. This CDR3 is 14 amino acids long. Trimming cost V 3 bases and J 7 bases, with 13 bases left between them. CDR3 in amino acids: CASSPLQEGQPQHF. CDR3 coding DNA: TGTGCCAGCTCACCTTTGCAGGAGGGGCAGCCCCAGCATTTT.

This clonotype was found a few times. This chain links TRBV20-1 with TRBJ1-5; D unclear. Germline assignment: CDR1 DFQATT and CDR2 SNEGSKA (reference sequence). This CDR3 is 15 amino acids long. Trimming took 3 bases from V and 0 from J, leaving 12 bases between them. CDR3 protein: CSASGGVGSNQPQHF. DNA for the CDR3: TGCAGTGCTAGTGGTGGGGTCGGTAGCAATCAGCCCCAGCATTTT.

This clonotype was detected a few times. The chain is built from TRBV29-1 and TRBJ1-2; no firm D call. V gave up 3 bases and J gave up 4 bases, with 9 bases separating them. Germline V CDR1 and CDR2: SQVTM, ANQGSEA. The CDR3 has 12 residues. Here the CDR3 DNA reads TGCAGCGTTGAGTGGGCCGGCTATGGCTACACCTTC. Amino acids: CSVEWAGYGYTF.

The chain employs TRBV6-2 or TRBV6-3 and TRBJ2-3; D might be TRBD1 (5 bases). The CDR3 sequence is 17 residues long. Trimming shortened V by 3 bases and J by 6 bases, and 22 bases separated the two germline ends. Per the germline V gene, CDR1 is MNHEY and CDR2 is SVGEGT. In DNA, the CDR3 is TGTGCCAGCAGTTATAACCCTGTCCAGGGTAAATTGGATACGCAGTATTTT. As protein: CASSYNPVQGKLDTQYF.